The rows below give T cell receptor beta chains drawn from one sample of a study of T cell responses to AZD1222 COVID-19 vaccine. Libraries were prepared by immunoSEQ multiplex PCR; TCRdb keeps only in-frame clonotypes and omits some of them. The table has around 120,000 clones, more than 90% seen once; the top ten hold about 1.1%. The sequenced sample was peripheral blood, obtained 28 days after the second AZD1222 dose. The receptors shown here come from an adult who received the AZD1222 COVID-19 vaccine. CDR3s include the opening cysteine and the closing phenylalanine or tryptophan. The D gene is left open where the match is weak. Only some rows state a clone size, as once, few, many or a class for expanded clones.

abundance	v_gene	d_gene	j_gene	CDR3aa	CDR3nt
.	TRBV5-6	TRBD1	TRBJ1-5	CASSLFAGQGFSQPQHF	TGTGCCAGCAGCTTGTTCGCGGGACAGGGTTTTAGTCAGCCCCAGCATTTT
.	TRBV28	TRBD1	TRBJ1-1	CASSFAGTGGREAFF	TGTGCCAGCAGTTTCGCCGGGACAGGGGGCCGTGAAGCTTTCTTT
.	TRBV7-2	TRBD1	TRBJ1-2	CASSLSGTESYGYTF	TGTGCCAGCAGCTTATCCGGGACAGAGTCCTATGGCTACACCTTC
once	TRBV21-1	.	TRBJ2-2	CASSKGRDRDYYTGELFF	TGTGCCAGCAGCAAAGGCCGGGACAGGGACTATTACACCGGGGAGCTGTTTTTT
.	TRBV12-3/TRBV12-4	.	TRBJ2-7	CASSSRGEQYF	TGTGCCAGCAGTTCGAGGGGCGAGCAGTACTTC
.	TRBV7-6	.	TRBJ2-3	CASSLVAGEWGTDTQYF	TGTGCCAGCAGCTTAGTCGCCGGGGAGTGGGGGACAGATACGCAGTATTTT
.	TRBV5-4	.	TRBJ1-6	CASSLGGGAGNSPLHF	TGTGCCAGCAGCTTGGGAGGGGGGGCAGGTAATTCACCCCTCCACTTT
.	TRBV2	.	TRBJ1-2	CARGQNYGYTF	TGTGCCAGGGGTCAGAACTATGGCTACACCTTC
.	TRBV7-3	TRBD1	TRBJ2-7	CASSPGQSYEQYF	TGTGCCAGCAGCCCGGGACAGTCTTACGAGCAGTACTTC
.	TRBV6-6	.	TRBJ2-3	CASSPSWEVELTDTQYF	TGTGCCAGCAGTCCTTCTTGGGAGGTGGAGTTGACAGATACGCAGTATTTT
once	TRBV14	.	TRBJ2-5	CASSFTVGETQYF	TGTGCCAGCAGCTTCACGGTTGGGGAGACCCAGTACTTC
.	TRBV7-2	TRBD1	TRBJ2-7	CASSPRTGPYEQYF	TGTGCCAGCAGCCCCCGGACAGGGCCCTACGAGCAGTACTTC
.	TRBV12-3/TRBV12-4	TRBD1	TRBJ1-2	CASSLGQGYGYTF	TGTGCCAGCAGTCTTGGACAGGGTTATGGCTACACCTTC
.	TRBV11-3	.	TRBJ1-2	CASSFSNYGYTF	TGTGCCAGCAGCTTTTCTAACTATGGCTACACCTTC
few	TRBV2	.	TRBJ2-1	CASSERQYNEQFF	TGTGCCAGCAGTGAAAGACAGTACAATGAGCAGTTCTTC
.	TRBV14	.	TRBJ2-6	CASSHVPGSFSGANVLTF	TGTGCCAGCAGCCATGTACCAGGCTCATTTTCTGGGGCCAACGTCCTGACTTTC
.	TRBV5-6	.	TRBJ2-2	CASSLADTGELFF	TGTGCCAGCAGCTTGGCAGACACCGGGGAGCTGTTTTTT
.	TRBV19	.	TRBJ1-2	CASNPDSDGYGYTF	TGTGCCAGTAACCCGGACAGCGACGGGTATGGCTACACCTTC
.	TRBV7-3	TRBD2	TRBJ2-2	CASSRALAGTNTGELFF	TGTGCCAGCAGCCGGGCCCTAGCGGGGACGAACACCGGGGAGCTGTTTTTT
.	TRBV3-1/TRBV3-2	.	TRBJ1-1	CASSQDRGNTEAFF	TGTGCCAGCAGCCAAGATAGGGGCAACACTGAAGCTTTCTTT
.	TRBV6-6	.	TRBJ2-7	CASSGGTYYYEQYF	TGTGCCAGCAGTGGCGGGACATACTACTACGAGCAGTACTTC
.	TRBV4-3	TRBD1	TRBJ2-7	CASSQGQGLYEQYF	TGCGCCAGCAGCCAGGGACAGGGGCTATACGAGCAGTACTTC
.	TRBV5-1	.	TRBJ1-1	CASSRGELNTEAFF	TGCGCCAGCAGCCGGGGGGAGCTGAACACTGAAGCTTTCTTT
few	TRBV6-5	.	TRBJ1-2	CASSYRQGGGYTF	TGTGCCAGCAGTTACCGGCAGGGAGGTGGCTACACCTTC
.	TRBV28	TRBD1	TRBJ1-4	CASSDTGATNEKLFF	TGTGCCAGCAGCGATACAGGGGCAACTAATGAAAAACTGTTTTTT
once	TRBV25-1	.	TRBJ1-1	CASSGGEAFF	TGTGCCAGCAGTGGGGGGGAAGCTTTCTTT
.	TRBV7-9	TRBD2	TRBJ2-1	CASKLGTSEYNEQFF	TGTGCCAGCAAACTAGGGACTAGCGAATACAATGAGCAGTTCTTC
.	TRBV19	TRBD2	TRBJ2-5	CASSTRLLAGGFSETQYF	TGTGCCAGTAGTACTCGGCTACTAGCGGGGGGTTTCTCAGAGACCCAGTACTTC
.	TRBV9	.	TRBJ1-4	CASSVGGANEKLFF	TGTGCCAGCAGCGTAGGGGGGGCTAATGAAAAACTGTTTTTT
.	TRBV19	.	TRBJ1-4	CASSIGVGEKLFF	TGTGCCAGTAGTATCGGAGTAGGGGAAAAACTGTTTTTT
.	TRBV19	.	TRBJ1-1	CASRTDRMNTEAFF	TGTGCCAGTAGGACGGATAGAATGAACACTGAAGCTTTCTTT
.	TRBV4-3	TRBD2	TRBJ2-1	CASSRLALAGVSYNEQFF	TGCGCCAGCAGCCGCCTCGCACTAGCGGGAGTCTCCTACAATGAGCAGTTCTTC
once	TRBV2	TRBD1	TRBJ1-5	CASRDGTGDSNQPQHF	TGTGCCAGCAGGGATGGGACAGGTGATAGCAATCAGCCCCAGCATTTT
.	TRBV5-1	.	TRBJ1-2	CASSYEGGAYGYTF	TGCGCCAGCAGCTACGAGGGGGGTGCATATGGCTACACCTTC
.	TRBV9	TRBD1	TRBJ1-2	CASSVGTGNYGYTF	TGTGCCAGCAGCGTAGGGACAGGGAACTATGGCTACACCTTC
.	TRBV11-2	.	TRBJ1-2	CASSLESGFNYGYTF	TGTGCCAGCAGCTTAGAATCGGGATTTAACTATGGCTACACCTTC
.	TRBV6-5	.	TRBJ1-2	CASQGSYGYTF	TGTGCCAGTCAGGGGTCCTATGGCTACACCTTC
.	TRBV19	TRBD1	TRBJ1-2	CASSGTGAGYTF	TGTGCCAGTTCCGGGACAGGGGCCGGCTACACCTTC
once	TRBV7-3	.	TRBJ2-1	CASSPRAGRVDEQFF	TGTGCCAGCAGCCCAAGAGCGGGTAGGGTCGATGAGCAGTTCTTC
once	TRBV19	.	TRBJ1-2	CASSIFRDGYTF	TGTGCCAGTAGTATATTCAGGGATGGCTACACCTTC
.	TRBV2	.	TRBJ2-5	CASIGGEETQYF	TGTGCCAGCATCGGGGGAGAAGAGACCCAGTACTTC
.	TRBV7-8	.	TRBJ1-5	CASSLAGQPQHF	TGTGCCAGCAGCTTAGCGGGACAGCCCCAGCATTTT
.	TRBV7-8	TRBD2	TRBJ2-5	CASSLGVAGGPLETQYF	TGTGCCAGCAGCTTAGGGGTGGCGGGGGGGCCTCTAGAGACCCAGTACTTC
once	TRBV11-3	.	TRBJ2-3	CASSLIENWAQYF	TGTGCCAGCAGCTTAATAGAGAACTGGGCGCAGTATTTT
.	TRBV5-4	TRBD2	TRBJ2-7	CASSPGGSRYEQYF	TGTGCCAGCAGCCCCGGGGGGAGTAGGTACGAGCAGTACTTC
.	TRBV4-3	TRBD2	TRBJ2-1	CASSPSVAAGGPYEQFF	TGCGCCAGCAGCCCCTCGGTGGCGGCGGGAGGGCCTTATGAGCAGTTCTTC
.	TRBV6-2/TRBV6-3	.	TRBJ1-1	CASSYRALNTEAFF	TGTGCCAGCAGTTACAGGGCGTTGAACACTGAAGCTTTCTTT
once	TRBV2	.	TRBJ1-1	CASRGVRAPEAFF	TGTGCCAGCAGGGGAGTAAGGGCGCCTGAAGCTTTCTTT
.	TRBV30	TRBD1	TRBJ2-3	CAWRLQGGGTDTQYF	TGTGCCTGGAGATTACAGGGGGGTGGCACAGATACGCAGTATTTT
.	TRBV12-3/TRBV12-4	.	TRBJ2-7	CASRSHRDEQYF	TGTGCCAGCAGATCTCACAGGGACGAGCAGTACTTC
.	TRBV4-2	.	TRBJ1-1	CASSQEGPAFF	TGTGCCAGCAGCCAAGAGGGTCCGGCTTTCTTT
.	TRBV19	TRBD1	TRBJ1-2	CASRGQDYGYTF	TGTGCCAGTAGGGGACAGGACTATGGCTACACCTTC
.	TRBV5-1	.	TRBJ2-2	CASSPTGTSNTGELFF	TGCGCCAGCAGCCCTACAGGGACCTCGAACACCGGGGAGCTGTTTTTT
once	TRBV5-6	.	TRBJ2-3	CASRLDLATDTQYF	TGTGCCAGCAGACTGGACCTAGCAACAGATACGCAGTATTTT
.	TRBV5-1	.	TRBJ2-3	CASSFLTTLGTGTTDTQYF	TGCGCCAGCAGCTTCCTAACCACCTTAGGGACGGGTACCACAGATACGCAGTATTTT
once	TRBV9	.	TRBJ1-1	CASTNSWPLNTEAFF	TGTGCCAGCACCAACTCCTGGCCCTTGAACACTGAAGCTTTCTTT
.	TRBV7-2	.	TRBJ1-6	CASSLLGSRNSPLHF	TGTGCCAGCAGTCTCTTAGGGTCCCGTAATTCACCCCTCCACTTT